This record looks at one T cell receptor (beta chain) sequence and its context. TRB was amplified by touch-down multiplex PCR, primer pools A and B combined. TCRdb reprocessed the multiplex PCR reads and stores each CDR3 protein as one record, lacking DNA. The listing records fewer than 5,000 distinct CDR3 sequences. This record belongs to a study of T cell clusters in autoimmune cytopenias. Roughly 38,000 genome equivalents of blood DNA were amplified for TRB. This CDR3 has 16 residues. From germline, CDR1 is KGHSH and CDR2 LQKENI. Another study also made use of these data, one on T cell repertoires in aging, cancer and after chemotherapy.

The sequence was obtained from a human donor in good health. The J gene is TRBJ2-5, the V gene TRBV18; TCRdb's D call of TRBD2 is untestable without DNA. The sequenced sample was peripheral blood. CDR3 amino acids: CASSPLVAGETGTQYF.